A single sample is the source of the 28 T cell receptor beta chains below, sequenced in a study of identical twins. In TCRdb, the 5' RACE reads were re-called with MiXCR into one record per CDR3 protein. The sample carries about 240,000 distinct CDR3 sequences, 7.5% recorded once. This same sample was also taken into another study, of yellow fever vaccine responses in identical twins.

Sequenced sample: CD8+ T cells sorted from blood. The origin of the receptors is a woman younger than 35 in good health.

The V and J genes are TRBV7-9 and TRBJ2-1; the D is unclear. The length of the CDR3 is 12 residues. V lost 5 bases to trimming and J lost 6 bases, with 8 bases between them. Germline values: CDR1 SEHNR, CDR2 FQNEAQ (reference sequence). CDR3 DNA: TGTGCCAGCAGCGACGAGCCCAATGAGCAGTTCTTC. The encoded protein is CASSDEPNEQFF. The full variable domain, in which reference TRBV7-9 and TRBJ2-1 provide the parts outside the CDR3, is DTGVSQNPRHKITKRGQNVTFRCDPISEHNRLYWYRQTLGQGPEFLTYFQNEAQLEKSRLLSDRFSAERPKGSFSTLEIQRTEQGDSAMYLCASSDEPNEQFFGPGTRLTVL.

This clonotype has a handful of counts. This chain uses TRBV27 with TRBJ2-7, with a possible D match to TRBD1 (6 bases). The CDR3 totals 15 residues. Deletions cut 5 bases from V and 2 bases from J, with 16 bases between. Germline V gene sequence: CDR1 MNHEY, CDR2 SMNVEV (reference sequence). CDR3 in DNA: TGTGCCAGCAGTCTAACACAGGGTAAACCCTACGAGCAGTACTTC. It translates to CASSLTQGKPYEQYF.

This clonotype was seen a handful of times. This chain uses TRBV7-6 with TRBJ2-3; D is undetermined. This CDR3 is built from 14 residues. Germline CDR1 is SGHVS and CDR2 is FNYEAQ. V dropped 1 base and J dropped 5 bases, with 10 bases sitting between them. CDR3 amino acids: CASSLVGTGDTQYF. CDR3 in DNA: TGTGCCAGCAGCTTAGTAGGAACGGGAGATACGCAGTATTTT.

This clonotype was seen repeatedly, ten times or more. This chain joins TRBV4-1 and TRBJ2-2, with TRBD2 matching over 7 bases. The germline V gene has CDR1 MGHRA and CDR2 YSYEKL. The CDR3 length is 16 residues. The J segment lost 4 bases and the V segment lost 2 bases, leaving 7 bases of the junction unmatched. CDR3 protein: CASSQSLGGVTGELFF. In nucleotides, the CDR3 is TGCGCCAGCAGCCAATCCTTGGGAGGGGTCACCGGGGAGCTGTTTTTT.

A few counts support this clonotype. The chain employs TRBV4-1 and TRBJ2-7; TRBD1 aligns across 8 bases. Germline V CDR1 and CDR2: MGHRA, YSYEKL. The CDR3 totals 17 residues. After removal of 3 bases from V and 3 bases from J, the junction contained 13 bases not matched to a gene. CDR3 sequence: CASSHQSPYRGDYEQYF. The CDR3 coding sequence is TGCGCCAGCAGCCACCAAAGCCCCTACAGGGGGGACTACGAGCAGTACTTC.

The chain is built from TRBV2 and TRBJ2-1, with 10 bases aligning to TRBD1. After removal of 3 bases from V and 6 bases from J, the junction contained 5 bases not matched to a gene. The CDR3 length is 15 residues. The germline V gene encodes CDR1 SNHLY and CDR2 FYNNEI. CDR3 loop: CASSERQGAVNEQFF. The CDR3, as DNA: TGTGCCAGCAGTGAGAGACAGGGGGCTGTCAATGAGCAGTTCTTC.

This clonotype showed up many times. The chain combines TRBV28 with TRBJ1-1; TRBD1 is a possible D gene (6 bases). Germline values: CDR1 MDHEN, CDR2 SYDVKM. V shed 11 bases and J shed 4 bases, with 17 bases lying between them. The CDR3 is made up of 13 amino acids. The CDR3 is CAPRAGEVTEAFF. The CDR3, as DNA: TGTGCCCCCCGGGCAGGGGAGGTCACTGAAGCTTTCTTT.

This rearrangement joins TRBV28 to TRBJ2-1; a possible D gene is TRBD2 (6 bases). Germline lookup yields CDR1 MDHEN and CDR2 SYDVKM. The CDR3 sequence is 15 residues long. Trimming removed 5 bases from V and 0 bases from J, with 11 bases in between. CDR3 in amino acids: CASSVRDFSYNEQFF. Here the CDR3 DNA reads TGTGCCAGCAGTGTCCGGGACTTCTCCTACAATGAGCAGTTCTTC.

This clonotype was recorded many times. The chain links TRBV4-1 to TRBJ1-1; D is unclear. Trimming took off 4 bases at V and 0 bases at J, with 15 bases between the two ends. The CDR3 has 16 residues. In germline, CDR1 is MGHRA, CDR2 YSYEKL. As DNA, the CDR3 is TGCGCCAGCAGCCGCCAAGATTCCGGCGTGAACACTGAAGCTTTCTTT. Its protein product is CASSRQDSGVNTEAFF.

This clonotype was observed a handful of times. The chain has TRBV7-9 and TRBJ2-5, with D maybe TRBD1 (6 bases). The CDR3 runs 14 residues. With 3 bases removed from V and 2 bases from J, the gap between germline ends came to 10 bases. The germline V gene encodes CDR1 SEHNR and CDR2 FQNEAQ (reference sequence). The CDR3 protein is CASSFTGKQETQYF. The CDR3 DNA reads TGTGCCAGCAGCTTCACAGGGAAACAAGAGACCCAGTACTTC.

The chain is built from TRBV13 and TRBJ2-3; 9 bases are shared with TRBD2. The V gene end was trimmed by 0 bases and the J gene end by 2 bases; junction bases not matched to a gene: 3. The CDR3 contains 16 residues. Germline V CDR1 and CDR2: PRHDT, FYEKMQ (reference sequence). CDR3 loop: CASSLGLAGTTDTQYF. For the CDR3, the DNA is TGTGCCAGCAGCTTAGGGCTAGCGGGGACCACAGATACGCAGTATTTT.

This chain connects TRBV4-2 to TRBJ1-6, with D tentatively TRBD1 (5 bases). V was cut by 0 bases and J by 7 bases, with 7 bases left in between. Germline CDR1 reads LGHNA; CDR2 reads YNFKEQ. The CDR3 runs 14 residues. This chain's CDR3 is CASSQDRGNSPLHF. CDR3 coding DNA: TGTGCCAGCAGCCAAGATAGGGGCAATTCACCCCTCCACTTT.

The table lists this clonotype with many counts. This sequence joins TRBV15 and TRBJ1-1; D ambiguous. V lost 5 bases and J 1 base, leaving 20 bases between the germline ends. In germline, CDR1 is LNHNV, CDR2 YYDKDF (reference sequence). CDR3 size: 17 residues. CDR3 loop: CATSPSDGPLENTEAFF. CDR3 coding DNA: TGTGCCACCAGCCCCTCTGACGGCCCTCTGGAGAACACTGAAGCTTTCTTT.

At least ten counts were recorded for this clonotype. The chain links TRBV12-3 or TRBV12-4 to TRBJ2-7; D possibly corresponds to TRBD1 (5 bases). V gave up 6 bases and J gave up 2 bases, with 23 bases separating them. CDR3 length equals 17 residues. The CDR3 DNA sequence: TGTGCCAGCAGCCCGAATTTCAGGGCCTACAGCCCCTACGAGCAGTACTTC. This encodes CASSPNFRAYSPYEQYF.

This clonotype has a count of ten or more. V usage is TRBV28 and J usage is TRBJ2-1; 8 bases are shared with TRBD2. The CDR3 runs 14 residues. Germline loops: CDR1 MDHEN, CDR2 SYDVKM. The V segment lost 2 bases and the J segment 7 bases; nucleotides outside the gene matches: 4. Written as DNA, the CDR3 is TGTGCCAGCAGTTTAGGGTTAGCGGGAAATGAGCAGTTCTTC. This codes for CASSLGLAGNEQFF.

At least ten counts were recorded for this clonotype. The chain combines TRBV5-1 with TRBJ2-7, with 8 bases matching TRBD2. Germline V CDR1 and CDR2: SGHRS, YFSETQ. CDR3 size: 15 residues. With V trimmed by 5 bases and J by 3 bases, 10 bases remained unmatched. This CDR3 is CASRLRLATSYEQYF. DNA for the CDR3: TGCGCCAGCAGATTACGACTAGCGACAAGCTACGAGCAGTACTTC.

This rearrangement joins TRBV28 to TRBJ1-5; unclear D gene. There are 13 residues in the CDR3. V was clipped by 6 bases and J by 6 bases, with 12 bases between them. CDR1 is MDHEN and CDR2 is SYDVKM in the germline V gene. The CDR3 region is CASRRNLGQPQHF. The DNA for the CDR3 is TGTGCCAGCAGACGGAATCTTGGTCAGCCCCAGCATTTT.

This clonotype was counted ten times or more. The V and J genes are TRBV15 and TRBJ2-7; 10 nucleotides agree with TRBD2. V was pared by 6 bases and J by 1 base, with 0 bases of the junction left unmatched. Germline V lookup: CDR1 LNHNV, CDR2 YYDKDF (reference sequence). The CDR3 loop spans 13 amino acids. The CDR3 protein is CATSSGRSYEQYF. Here the CDR3 DNA reads TGTGCCACCAGTAGCGGGAGGTCCTACGAGCAGTACTTC.

V usage is TRBV20-1 and J usage is TRBJ1-1; D call uncertain. Trimming took off 3 bases at V and 1 base at J, with 18 bases between the two ends. The length of the CDR3 is 16 residues. Looked up from germline, CDR1 is DFQATT and CDR2 is SNEGSKA (reference sequence). This chain's CDR3 is CSARRRFRRRNTEAFF. CDR3 DNA sequence: TGCAGTGCTAGGAGGAGGTTTCGCAGGCGGAACACTGAAGCTTTCTTT.

The chain combines TRBV5-1 with TRBJ1-4; the D gene is possibly TRBD1 (6 bases). V lost 0 bases to trimming and J lost 5 bases, with 8 bases between them. The CDR3 has 14 amino acids. Germline V lookup: CDR1 SGHRS, CDR2 YFSETQ. The CDR3: CASSLGTANEKLFF. CDR3 coding DNA: TGCGCCAGCAGCTTGGGGACAGCGAATGAAAAACTGTTTTTT.

The chain uses TRBV20-1 and TRBJ2-7; perhaps TRBD1 as D (5 bases). Germline V lookup: CDR1 DFQATT, CDR2 SNEGSKA (reference sequence). The CDR3 has 13 amino acids. V was clipped by 6 bases and J by 0 bases, with 12 bases between them. CDR3 in DNA: TGCAGTGCCAGGGTACGGAGCTCCTACGAGCAGTACGTC. Encoded protein: CSARVRSSYEQYV.

This clonotype was picked up many times. The gene calls are TRBV12-3 or TRBV12-4 and TRBJ1-5; no clear D gene. Trimming removed 3 bases at V and 5 bases at J, with 8 bases between. The CDR3 length is 13 residues. CDR3 loop: CASSFMEYQPQHF. Written as DNA, the CDR3 is TGTGCCAGCAGTTTTATGGAGTATCAGCCCCAGCATTTT.

In this sample, this clonotype turned up many times. This chain connects TRBV20-1 to TRBJ2-7, with TRBD2 matching over 7 bases. The CDR3 sequence is 14 residues long. CDR1 and CDR2 from the germline V gene are DFQATT and SNEGSKA (reference sequence). Germline trimming cut 3 bases from V and 0 bases from J; bases unmatched to any gene: 5. This chain's CDR3 is CSASAGEYSYEQYF. The CDR3 region has the DNA TGCAGTGCTAGCGCGGGAGAGTACTCCTACGAGCAGTACTTC.

This clonotype was observed at least ten times. The J gene is TRBJ2-5, the V gene TRBV3-1; 10 bases match TRBD2. This CDR3 has 16 residues. Germline V gene lookup returns CDR1 LGHDT and CDR2 YNNKEL (reference sequence). J gave up 2 bases and V 7 bases, and 10 bases lay outside the gene matches. The CDR3 here is CASTTDSGGLQETQYF. The CDR3 DNA follows: TGTGCCAGCACCACCGATAGCGGGGGGCTACAAGAGACCCAGTACTTC.

The gene calls are TRBV2 and TRBJ2-3, with TRBD2 as a possible D gene (5 bases). The germline V gene encodes CDR1 SNHLY and CDR2 FYNNEI. The CDR3 has 17 amino acids. Trimming took off 1 base at V and 2 bases at J, with 16 bases between the two ends. CDR3 region: CASSEGPTKGYTDTQYF. The CDR3 DNA reads as TGTGCCAGCAGTGAAGGGCCGACTAAAGGTTACACAGATACGCAGTATTTT.

There are many counts of this clonotype. The chain combines TRBV12-3 or TRBV12-4 with TRBJ2-7; perhaps TRBD2 as D (6 bases). The CDR3 extends over 14 amino acids. Trimming left V 6 bases short and J 4 bases short, with 16 bases between. This chain's CDR3 is CASSPTRVGYEQYF. CDR3 in DNA: TGTGCCAGCAGCCCGACTAGGGTTGGATACGAGCAGTACTTC.

Here the CDR3 DNA reads TGCAGTGCGCCGGGACTAGCGGGATTCACAGATACGCAGTATTTT. Translating gives CSAPGLAGFTDTQYF. The J gene is TRBJ2-3, the V gene TRBV20-1, with 13 bases matching TRBD2. The CDR3 has 15 residues. The ends lost 6 bases at V and 2 bases at J; junction bases unmatched: 5. From germline, CDR1 is DFQATT and CDR2 SNEGSKA (reference sequence).

This clonotype occurred many times. The gene calls are TRBV27 and TRBJ2-1; D not resolved. The CDR3 contains 13 residues. Germline CDR1 MNHEY, CDR2 SMNVEV (reference sequence). V was pared by 2 bases and J by 8 bases, with 10 bases between. CDR3: CASSLGWADEQFF. In DNA form, the CDR3 reads TGTGCCAGCAGTTTAGGATGGGCCGATGAGCAGTTCTTC.